The 32 T cell receptor beta chains reported below all come from one sample, sequenced in a study of blood T cells in healthy people across ages. A second PCR, run for roughly 7 to 12 cycles, used a sample-barcoded 5' primer plus a J-beta primer mix. TCRdb re-called the 5' RACE reads through MiXCR, storing one row per CDR3 protein. The sample yields about 1.4 million distinct CDR3 sequences, approximately 59% seen once. The sequenced material came from blood. Receptors originate from a man aged 18 to 35 in good health.

This rearrangement joins TRBV29-1 to TRBJ1-1; D remains ambiguous. The CDR3 contains 11 residues. The germline V gene has CDR1 SQVTM and CDR2 ANQGSEA. The V gene lost 3 bases and the J gene lost 5 bases, with 7 bases spanning the gap. The CDR3 nucleotides read TGCAGCGTTGAGTTGGGAACTGAAGCTTTCTTT. This translates into CSVELGTEAFF.

This chain joins TRBV7-9 and TRBJ1-5; TRBD1 matches at 12 bases. The CDR3 contains 20 residues. The V and J ends lost 3 bases and 1 base, in that order; junction bases with no gene match: 13. Germline V gives CDR1 SEHNR, CDR2 FQNEAQ (reference sequence). CDR3: CASSFPHRDRGPYSNQPQHF. The DNA of the CDR3 is TGTGCCAGCAGCTTCCCCCACCGGGACAGGGGGCCGTACAGCAATCAGCCCCAGCATTTT.

This chain uses TRBV25-1 with TRBJ2-7; D is possibly TRBD2 (6 bases). The CDR3 sequence is 16 residues long. Germline values: CDR1 MGHDK, CDR2 SYGVNS. Between the trimmed V and J ends, which lost 3 bases and 3 bases, there was a span of 18 bases. CDR3 protein: CASSDFRASGGYEQYF. The DNA for the CDR3 is TGTGCCAGCAGTGACTTCCGTGCCTCCGGGGGCTACGAGCAGTACTTC.

This CDR3 is CASSQGLAFGEQFF. In DNA, the CDR3 is TGCGCCAGCAGCCAAGGACTAGCTTTTGGTGAGCAGTTCTTC. The rearrangement uses TRBV4-3 and TRBJ2-1, with 7 positions matching TRBD2. With V trimmed by 1 base and J by 9 bases, 6 bases remained unmatched. Germline loops: CDR1 LGHNA, CDR2 YSLEER. There are 14 residues in the CDR3.

The chain employs TRBV5-1 and TRBJ1-5; D perhaps matches TRBD1 (5 bases). V was clipped by 6 bases and J by 3 bases, with 13 bases between them. The V gene's germline CDR1 is SGHRS and CDR2 YFSETQ. This CDR3 contains 14 residues. The CDR3 nucleotides are TGCGCCAGCACCCCGGACACCGACAATCAGCCCCAGCATTTT. This gives the protein CASTPDTDNQPQHF.

The chain uses TRBV4-1 and TRBJ1-1; 9 bases fit TRBD1. Unmatched junction bases numbered 4, after V lost 1 base and J lost 7 bases. In germline, CDR1 is MGHRA, CDR2 YSYEKL. There are 14 residues in the CDR3. CDR3 region: CASSQGRGQGEAFF. The CDR3 coding sequence is TGCGCCAGCAGCCAAGGTCGGGGACAGGGTGAAGCTTTCTTT.

J is TRBJ2-1 and V is TRBV7-2, with D maybe TRBD2 (6 bases). The CDR3 length is 15 residues. CDR1 is SGHTA, CDR2 FQGNSA, per germline. Trimming pared 6 bases from V and 8 bases from J, leaving 20 bases between. The CDR3 region has the DNA TGTGCCAGCAGTTCCGCGGGGTCCGGAGCCTATGAGCAGTTCTTC. As protein: CASSSAGSGAYEQFF.

The rearrangement uses TRBV10-3 and TRBJ2-5; 11 bases are shared with TRBD1. CDR1 ENHRY and CDR2 SYGVKD come from the germline V gene. The CDR3 is 14 residues long. After removal of 10 bases from V and 2 bases from J, the junction contained 6 bases not matched to a gene. The CDR3, as DNA: TGTGCCACCAGAAGGGACAGGGGGCAAGAGACCCAGTACTTC. Protein: CATRRDRGQETQYF.

The rearrangement joins TRBV2 to TRBJ2-5; TRBD2 matches 14 bases. J gave up 5 bases and V 6 bases, and 11 bases lay outside the gene matches. Germline CDR1 is SNHLY and CDR2 is FYNNEI. CDR3 length: 17 residues. The CDR3 protein is CASRASGTSGRRETQYF. In nucleotides, the CDR3 is TGTGCCAGCAGGGCCAGCGGGACTAGCGGGAGAAGGGAGACCCAGTACTTC. Filled out from reference TRBV2 and TRBJ2-5, the complete variable domain reads EPEVTQTPSHQVTQMGQEVILRCVPISNHLYFYWYRQILGQKVEFLVSFYNNEISEKSEIFDDQFSVERPDGSNFTLKIRSTKLEDSAMYFCASRASGTSGRRETQYFGPGTRLLVL.

This clonotype was recorded only once. Here the CDR3 DNA reads TGCAGTGCTAGAGACGGTACGAAGGGGGGAGAAGTGGAGTTCTTC. Translated: CSARDGTKGGEVEFF. The chain links TRBV20-1 to TRBJ2-1; D assignment may be TRBD1 or TRBD2 (6 bases each). Germline assignment: CDR1 DFQATT and CDR2 SNEGSKA (reference sequence). V shed 0 bases and J shed 14 bases, with 23 bases lying between them. The length of the CDR3 is 15 residues.

The V and J genes are TRBV6-1 and TRBJ2-7, with TRBD1 matching 7 bases. With V trimmed by 1 base and J by 2 bases, 8 bases remained unmatched. The germline CDR1 and CDR2 sequences are MNHNS and SASEGT. This CDR3 region has 16 residues. The CDR3 sequence is CASSEGVDRHTYEQYF. CDR3 nucleotide sequence: TGTGCCAGCAGTGAAGGGGTGGACAGGCATACCTACGAGCAGTACTTC.

V usage is TRBV23-1 and J usage is TRBJ2-7; possible D gene TRBD1, 6 bases. Being an ORF, TRBV23-1 has a function that is uncertain. The germline V and J ends were trimmed by 6 bases and 2 bases, with 14 bases remaining between them. The CDR3 has 14 residues. As DNA, the CDR3 is TGCGCCAGCAGATCAGACAGGATAACCTACGAGCAGTACTTC. Protein sequence: CASRSDRITYEQYF.

This clonotype showed up just a few times. J is TRBJ2-5 and V is TRBV4-3; 8 positions match TRBD2. J lost 1 base, V lost 0 bases, and 4 bases had no gene match. Per the germline V gene, CDR1 is LGHNA and CDR2 is YSLEER. The length of the CDR3 is 16 residues. CDR3 DNA sequence: TGCGCCAGCAGCCAAGATGGGACTAGTTCCCAAGAGACCCAGTACTTC. This gives the protein CASSQDGTSSQETQYF.

The gene calls are TRBV24-1 and TRBJ2-3; D is undetermined. The V gene lost 4 bases and the J gene lost 5 bases, with 9 bases spanning the gap. CDR3 length: 13 residues. Germline V gives CDR1 KGHDR, CDR2 SFDVKD. Here the CDR3 DNA reads TGTGCCACCAGTGAAGGGCCTAAAGATACGCAGTATTTT. This gives the protein CATSEGPKDTQYF.

The J gene is TRBJ1-6, the V gene TRBV5-1; D uncertain. CDR3 length: 12 amino acids. V was clipped by 0 bases and J by 11 bases, with 6 bases between them. Germline CDR1 and CDR2: SGHRS and YFSETQ. The CDR3 spells CASSLESPPLHF. The CDR3, as DNA: TGCGCCAGCAGCTTGGAATCTCCACCCCTCCACTTT. The full variable domain, its missing parts supplied by reference TRBV5-1 and TRBJ1-6, is KAGVTQTPRYLIKTRGQQVTLSCSPISGHRSVSWYQQTPGQGLQFLFEYFSETQRNKGNFPGRFSGRQFSNSRSEMNVSTLELGDSALYLCASSLESPPLHFGNGTRLTVT.

The chain uses TRBV5-6 and TRBJ2-3; possibly TRBD1 or TRBD2 for D (5 bases each). V gave up 3 bases and J gave up 8 bases, with 13 bases separating them. The CDR3 totals 13 residues. Per germline, CDR1 SGHDT and CDR2 YYEEEE. The DNA of the CDR3 is TGTGCCAGCAGCTCGGCCGGGGCCCCTACGCAGTATTTT. It codes for CASSSAGAPTQYF. Variable domain in full (rest from reference TRBV5-6 and TRBJ2-3): DAGVTQSPTHLIKTRGQQVTLRCSPKSGHDTVSWYQQALGQGPQFIFQYYEEEERQRGNFPDRFSGHQFPNYSSELNVNALLLGDSALYLCASSSAGAPTQYFGPGTRLTVL.

The rearrangement joins TRBV6-1 to TRBJ1-2, with D maybe TRBD1 (5 bases). CDR1 MNHNS and CDR2 SASEGT come from the germline V gene. The CDR3 is 14 residues long. The germline V and J ends were trimmed by 6 bases and 3 bases, with 14 bases remaining between them. CDR3 loop: CASSNRFGDYGYTF. The CDR3, as DNA: TGTGCCAGCAGCAACAGGTTCGGGGACTATGGCTACACCTTC.

This clonotype occurred once. V is TRBV29-1 and J is TRBJ1-1, with 7 bases identical to TRBD1. Germline V CDR1 and CDR2: SQVTM, ANQGSEA. The J segment lost 0 bases and the V segment lost 6 bases, leaving 19 bases of the junction unmatched. This CDR3 has 18 residues. In nucleotides, the CDR3 is TGCAGCGTCCACAACGGGACAGCATACCTTTACATGAACACTGAAGCTTTCTTT. It codes for CSVHNGTAYLYMNTEAFF.

The chain joins TRBV20-1 to TRBJ2-1; possible D gene TRBD2, 6 bases. V gave up 4 bases and J gave up 7 bases, with 14 bases separating them. The CDR3 is made up of 13 amino acids. CDR1 DFQATT and CDR2 SNEGSKA come from the germline V gene (reference sequence). The CDR3 sequence: CSAIRGRRNEQFF. Written as DNA, the CDR3 is TGCAGTGCTATTCGGGGGAGGAGGAATGAGCAGTTCTTC.

This clonotype was recorded only once. The V and J genes are TRBV20-1 and TRBJ1-2; D is unclear. With 5 bases removed from V and 0 bases from J, the gap between germline ends came to 13 bases. The CDR3 consists of 14 residues. Germline CDR1 is DFQATT and CDR2 is SNEGSKA (reference sequence). The CDR3 sequence is CSAQTEAANYGYTF. As DNA, the CDR3 is TGCAGTGCTCAAACCGAAGCTGCTAACTATGGCTACACCTTC.

The chain employs TRBV5-1 and TRBJ1-1; D gene ambiguous. The CDR3 extends over 11 amino acids. Trimming removed 4 bases at V and 8 bases at J, with 9 bases between. CDR1 SGHRS and CDR2 YFSETQ come from the germline V gene. The CDR3 reads CASSARTEAFF. In DNA, the CDR3 is TGCGCCAGCAGCGCCAGGACCGAAGCTTTCTTT.

The chain recombines TRBV10-3 with TRBJ2-5; a weak D match, TRBD1 (6 bases). Germline assignment: CDR1 ENHRY and CDR2 SYGVKD. V dropped 10 bases and J dropped 0 bases, with 18 bases sitting between them. This CDR3 is built from 15 residues. In nucleotides, the CDR3 is TGTGCCACCCTTTCAGGGAAGGGGGACCAAGAGACCCAGTACTTC. Its protein is CATLSGKGDQETQYF.

This chain links TRBV5-1 with TRBJ2-1, with a weak D call TRBD1 (5 bases). This CDR3 spans 14 amino acids. Germline CDR1 and CDR2: SGHRS and YFSETQ. With 1 base removed from V and 6 bases from J, the gap between germline ends came to 11 bases. CDR3 protein: CASSLLGRANEQFF. DNA of the CDR3: TGCGCCAGCAGCTTGCTGGGCAGGGCCAATGAGCAGTTCTTC.

This clonotype was recorded only once. V is TRBV6-5 and J is TRBJ1-4; D call uncertain. Deletions cut 2 bases from V and 7 bases from J, with 11 bases between. The CDR3 length is 14 residues. The germline V gene encodes CDR1 MNHEY and CDR2 SVGAGI. In DNA form, the CDR3 reads TGTGCCAGCAGTTACACCCGTGGGAGTGAAAAACTGTTTTTT. It specifies CASSYTRGSEKLFF.

The rearrangement links TRBV25-1 to TRBJ1-1; 8 nucleotides agree with TRBD1. Germline lookup yields CDR1 MGHDK and CDR2 SYGVNS. The CDR3 is made up of 16 amino acids. Trimming took 4 bases from V and 0 from J; bases not matched to a gene: 7. The CDR3 DNA reads as TGTGCCAGCAGTGGTCAGGGGGCAACCGTGAACACTGAAGCTTTCTTT. As protein: CASSGQGATVNTEAFF.

This clonotype was counted a few times. V and J are TRBV28 and TRBJ2-5; TRBD1 agrees at 8 bases. V lost 3 bases, J lost 5 bases, and 8 bases stayed unmatched. Germline CDR1 and CDR2: MDHEN and SYDVKM. The CDR3 loop spans 15 amino acids. Here the CDR3 DNA reads TGTGCCAGCAGTTTTCGTGGGACAGGTGACGAGACCCAGTACTTC. Residues: CASSFRGTGDETQYF.

This clonotype was seen a handful of times. The chain has TRBV7-2 and TRBJ2-4; D may be TRBD1 (5 bases). Per germline, CDR1 SGHTA and CDR2 FQGNSA. The CDR3 is made up of 14 amino acids. V lost 7 bases and J lost 4, with 14 bases in between. CDR3 sequence (DNA): TGTGCCAGCACCCTTTCCCAGGGTAAAAACATTCAGTACTTC. Its protein is CASTLSQGKNIQYF.

CDR3 sequence (DNA): TGCGCCAGCAGCTTGGCCAAAGATACGCAGTATTTT. Amino acids: CASSLAKDTQYF. The chain has TRBV5-1 and TRBJ2-3; D is unclear. Per germline, CDR1 SGHRS and CDR2 YFSETQ. Trimming left V 0 bases short and J 5 bases short, with 4 bases between. The CDR3 totals 12 residues.

The chain has TRBV6-2 or TRBV6-3 and TRBJ2-5, with no clear D. The J call is uncertain, as TRBJ2-7 better fits the DNA end. Germline CDR1 is MNHEY and CDR2 is SVGEGT. The CDR3 has 14 amino acids. Here the CDR3 DNA reads TGTGCCAGCAGTCCCCCGGGTAGCCCAAACGAGCAGTACTTC. This codes for CASSPPGSPNEQYF.

The chain links TRBV10-2 to TRBJ2-1; possibly TRBD2 for D (5 bases). CDR1 and CDR2 from the germline V gene are WSHSY and SAAADI. V lost 11 bases to trimming and J lost 3 bases, with 17 bases between them. This CDR3 contains 14 residues. CDR3: CAARASGVYNEQFF. The CDR3 nucleotides read TGCGCCGCAAGGGCCTCCGGGGTCTACAATGAGCAGTTCTTC.

The chain links TRBV15 to TRBJ2-4; 9 bases are a match to TRBD1. With 4 bases clipped from V and 5 bases from J, the junction kept 9 bases outside the gene matches. Germline V lookup: CDR1 LNHNV, CDR2 YYDKDF (reference sequence). The CDR3 consists of 16 residues. CDR3 protein: CATSNEVWTGENIQYF. Written as DNA, the CDR3 is TGTGCCACCAGCAATGAGGTTTGGACAGGGGAAAACATTCAGTACTTC.

The V and J genes are TRBV27 and TRBJ1-1; 8 bases are a match to TRBD1. The CDR3 is 17 residues long. CDR1 is MNHEY, CDR2 SMNVEV, per germline (reference sequence). The trim removed 4 bases at V and 3 bases at J, leaving 13 bases unmatched. Here the CDR3 DNA reads TGTGCCAGCAGTTCGAGTCATACAGGGGGTTTGTACACTGAAGCTTTCTTT. Amino acids: CASSSSHTGGLYTEAFF.